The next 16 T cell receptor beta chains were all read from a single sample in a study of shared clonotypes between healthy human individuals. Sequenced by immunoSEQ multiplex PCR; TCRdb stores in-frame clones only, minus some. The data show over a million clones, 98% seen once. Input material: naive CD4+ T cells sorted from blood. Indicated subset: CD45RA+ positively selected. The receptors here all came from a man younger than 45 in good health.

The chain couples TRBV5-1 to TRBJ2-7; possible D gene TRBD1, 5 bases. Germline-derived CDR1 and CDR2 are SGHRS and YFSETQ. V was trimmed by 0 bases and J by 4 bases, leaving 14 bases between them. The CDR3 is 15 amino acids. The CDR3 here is CASSLAFGRAYEQYF. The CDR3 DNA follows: TGCGCCAGCAGCTTGGCCTTTGGCAGGGCTTACGAGCAGTACTTC.

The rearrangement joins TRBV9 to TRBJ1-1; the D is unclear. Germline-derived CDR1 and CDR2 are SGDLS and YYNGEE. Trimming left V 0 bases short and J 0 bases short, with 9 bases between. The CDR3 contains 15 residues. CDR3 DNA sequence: TGTGCCAGCAGCGTAGTCGGCCAGGTGAACACTGAAGCTTTCTTT. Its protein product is CASSVVGQVNTEAFF.

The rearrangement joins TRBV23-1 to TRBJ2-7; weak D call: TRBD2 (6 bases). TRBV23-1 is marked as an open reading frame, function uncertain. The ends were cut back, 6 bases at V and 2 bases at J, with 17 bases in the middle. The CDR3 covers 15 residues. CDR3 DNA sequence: TGCGCCAGCAGGGACCGGGCCCGGGGGACCTACGAGCAGTACTTC. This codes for CASRDRARGTYEQYF.

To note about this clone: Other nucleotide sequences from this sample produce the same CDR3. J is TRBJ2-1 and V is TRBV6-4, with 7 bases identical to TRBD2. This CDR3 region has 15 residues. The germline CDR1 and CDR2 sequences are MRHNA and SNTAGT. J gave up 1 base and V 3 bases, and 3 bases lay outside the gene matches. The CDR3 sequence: CASSETGGSYNEQFF. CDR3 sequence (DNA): TGTGCCAGCAGTGAAACGGGAGGATCCTACAATGAGCAGTTCTTC.

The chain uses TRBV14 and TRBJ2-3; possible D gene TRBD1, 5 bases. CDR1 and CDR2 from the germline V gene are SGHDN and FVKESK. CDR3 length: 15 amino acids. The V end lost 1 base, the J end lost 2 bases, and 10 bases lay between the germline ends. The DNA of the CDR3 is TGTGCCAGCAGCCAAGGGACATACTACACAGATACGCAGTATTTT. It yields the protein CASSQGTYYTDTQYF.

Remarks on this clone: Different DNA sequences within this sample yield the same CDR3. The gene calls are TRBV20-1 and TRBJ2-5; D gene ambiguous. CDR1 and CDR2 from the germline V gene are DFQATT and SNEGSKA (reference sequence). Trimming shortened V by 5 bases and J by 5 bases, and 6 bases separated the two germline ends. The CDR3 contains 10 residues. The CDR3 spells CSALGETQYF. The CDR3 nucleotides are TGCAGTGCTCTGGGGGAGACCCAGTACTTC.

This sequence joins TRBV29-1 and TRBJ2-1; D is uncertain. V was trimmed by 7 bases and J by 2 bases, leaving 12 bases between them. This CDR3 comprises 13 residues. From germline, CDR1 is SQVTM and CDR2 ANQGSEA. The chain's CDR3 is CSASGGTYNEQFF. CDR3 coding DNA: TGCAGCGCCTCCGGTGGGACCTACAATGAGCAGTTCTTC.

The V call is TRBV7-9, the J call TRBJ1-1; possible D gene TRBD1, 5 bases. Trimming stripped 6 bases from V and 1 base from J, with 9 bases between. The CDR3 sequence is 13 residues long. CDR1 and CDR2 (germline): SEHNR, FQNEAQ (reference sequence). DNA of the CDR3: TGTGCCAGCAGGGGCGGGACGAACACTGAAGCTTTCTTT. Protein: CASRGGTNTEAFF.

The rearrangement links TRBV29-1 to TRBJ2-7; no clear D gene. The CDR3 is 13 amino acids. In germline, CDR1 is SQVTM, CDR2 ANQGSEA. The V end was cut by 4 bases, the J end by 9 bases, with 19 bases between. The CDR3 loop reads CSVADPPWFVQYF. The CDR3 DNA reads TGCAGCGTTGCGGATCCTCCCTGGTTCGTGCAGTACTTC.

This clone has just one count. Here the CDR3 reads CASSSAGTQYF. CDR3 DNA: TGCGCCAGCAGCTCCGCGGGGACCCAGTACTTC. The rearrangement joins TRBV5-1 to TRBJ2-5, with a tentative D call TRBD2 (5 bases). V was shortened by 3 bases and J by 7 bases, with 7 bases between the two germline ends. CDR1 is SGHRS and CDR2 is YFSETQ in the germline V gene. This CDR3 contains 11 residues. The entire variable domain, with the rest obtained from reference TRBV5-1 and TRBJ2-5, is as follows: KAGVTQTPRYLIKTRGQQVTLSCSPISGHRSVSWYQQTPGQGLQFLFEYFSETQRNKGNFPGRFSGRQFSNSRSEMNVSTLELGDSALYLCASSSAGTQYFGPGTRLLVL.

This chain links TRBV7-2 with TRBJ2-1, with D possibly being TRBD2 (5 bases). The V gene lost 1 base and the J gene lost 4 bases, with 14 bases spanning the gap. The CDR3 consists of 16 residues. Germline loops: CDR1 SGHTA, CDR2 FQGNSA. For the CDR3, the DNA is TGTGCCAGCAGCTTAGTGGGCCAGCGGCTGTACAATGAGCAGTTCTTC. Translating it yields CASSLVGQRLYNEQFF.

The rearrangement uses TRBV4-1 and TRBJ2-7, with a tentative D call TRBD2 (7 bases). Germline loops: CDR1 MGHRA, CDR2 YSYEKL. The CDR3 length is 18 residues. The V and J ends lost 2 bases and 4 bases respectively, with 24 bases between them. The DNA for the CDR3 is TGCGCCAGCAGCCAACAAACGGGGGGCTCCTCCGCTTGGTACGAGCAGTACTTC. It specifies CASSQQTGGSSAWYEQYF.

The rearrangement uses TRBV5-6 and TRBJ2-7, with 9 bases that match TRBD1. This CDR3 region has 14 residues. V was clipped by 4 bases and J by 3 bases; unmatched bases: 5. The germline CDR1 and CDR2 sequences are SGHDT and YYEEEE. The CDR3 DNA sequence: TGTGCCAGCAGCCCCGGGACAGGGCACTACGAGCAGTACTTC. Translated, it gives CASSPGTGHYEQYF. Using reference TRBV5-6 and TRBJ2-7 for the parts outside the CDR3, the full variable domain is DAGVTQSPTHLIKTRGQQVTLRCSPKSGHDTVSWYQQALGQGPQFIFQYYEEEERQRGNFPDRFSGHQFPNYSSELNVNALLLGDSALYLCASSPGTGHYEQYFGPGTRLTVT.

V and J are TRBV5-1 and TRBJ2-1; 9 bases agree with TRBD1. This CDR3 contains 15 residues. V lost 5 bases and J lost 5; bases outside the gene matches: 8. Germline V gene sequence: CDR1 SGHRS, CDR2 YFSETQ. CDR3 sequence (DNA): TGCGCCAGCAGACAGGGGGCTAGCGGCAACAATGAGCAGTTCTTC. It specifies CASRQGASGNNEQFF.

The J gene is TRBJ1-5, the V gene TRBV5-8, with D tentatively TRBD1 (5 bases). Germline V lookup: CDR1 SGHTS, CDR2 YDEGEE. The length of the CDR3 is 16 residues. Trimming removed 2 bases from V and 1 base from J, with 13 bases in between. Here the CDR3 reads CASSLRGVGSNQPQHF. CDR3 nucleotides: TGTGCCAGCAGCTTAAGAGGGGTGGGGAGCAATCAGCCCCAGCATTTT. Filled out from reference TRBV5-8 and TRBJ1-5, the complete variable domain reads EAGVTQSPTHLIKTRGQQATLRCSPISGHTSVYWYQQALGLGLQFLLWYDEGEERNRGNFPPRFSGRQFPNYSSELNVNALELEDSALYLCASSLRGVGSNQPQHFGDGTRLSIL.

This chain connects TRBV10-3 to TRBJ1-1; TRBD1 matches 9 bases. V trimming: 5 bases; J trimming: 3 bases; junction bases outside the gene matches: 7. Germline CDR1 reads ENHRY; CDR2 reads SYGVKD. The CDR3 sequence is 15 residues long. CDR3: CAISNTGTGHTEAFF. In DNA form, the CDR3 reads TGTGCCATCAGTAACACCGGGACAGGGCACACTGAAGCTTTCTTT.